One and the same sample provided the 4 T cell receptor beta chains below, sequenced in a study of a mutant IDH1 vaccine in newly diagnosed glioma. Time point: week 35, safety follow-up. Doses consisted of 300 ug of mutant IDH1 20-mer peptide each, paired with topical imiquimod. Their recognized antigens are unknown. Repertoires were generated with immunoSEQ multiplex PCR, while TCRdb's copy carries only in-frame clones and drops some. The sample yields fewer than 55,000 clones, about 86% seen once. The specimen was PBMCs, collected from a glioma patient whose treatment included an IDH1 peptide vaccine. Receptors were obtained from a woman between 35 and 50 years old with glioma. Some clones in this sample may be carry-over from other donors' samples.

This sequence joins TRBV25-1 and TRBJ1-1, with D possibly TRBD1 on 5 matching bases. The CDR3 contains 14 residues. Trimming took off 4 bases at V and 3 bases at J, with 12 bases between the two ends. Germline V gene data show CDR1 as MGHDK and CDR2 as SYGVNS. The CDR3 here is CASSGDVGDTEAFF. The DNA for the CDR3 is TGTGCCAGCAGTGGAGACGTAGGGGACACTGAAGCTTTCTTT.

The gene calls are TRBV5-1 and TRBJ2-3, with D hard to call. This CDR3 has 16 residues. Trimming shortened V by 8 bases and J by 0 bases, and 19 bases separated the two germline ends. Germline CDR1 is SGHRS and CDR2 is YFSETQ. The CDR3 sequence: CASASGVATSTDTQYF. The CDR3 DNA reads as TGCGCCAGTGCATCCGGCGTCGCAACTAGCACAGATACGCAGTATTTT.

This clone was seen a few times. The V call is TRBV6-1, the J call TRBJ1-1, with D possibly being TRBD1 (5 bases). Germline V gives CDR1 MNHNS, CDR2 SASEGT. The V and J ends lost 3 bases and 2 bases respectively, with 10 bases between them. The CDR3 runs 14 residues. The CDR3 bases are TGTGCCAGCAGTGACCGGCAGGGCAACACTGAAGCTTTCTTT. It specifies CASSDRQGNTEAFF.

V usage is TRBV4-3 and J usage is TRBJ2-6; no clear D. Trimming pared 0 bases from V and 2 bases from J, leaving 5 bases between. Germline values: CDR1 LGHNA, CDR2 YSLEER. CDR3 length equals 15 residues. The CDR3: CASSQDTAGANVLTF. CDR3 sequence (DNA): TGCGCCAGCAGCCAAGATACAGCTGGGGCCAACGTCCTGACTTTC.